The present T cell receptor beta chain was sequenced within a study of technical replicates of blood from four donors. V lost 4 bases and J 0 bases, leaving 10 bases between the germline ends. This CDR3 contains 14 residues. Germline CDR1 SGHRS, CDR2 YFSETQ. Some clones are missing from TCRdb's copy, which holds only in-frame ones; the method was immunoSEQ multiplex PCR. In the table there are approximately 99,000 clones, 95% of which are singletons. What was sequenced was T cells isolated from PBMCs. This receptor was taken from a human donor in good health. The rearrangement uses TRBV5-1 and TRBJ1-1; possibly TRBD1 for D (5 bases). The DNA of the CDR3 is TGCGCCAGCAGCGGGGCATCTCTGAACACTGAAGCTTTCTTT. Its translation is CASSGASLNTEAFF.